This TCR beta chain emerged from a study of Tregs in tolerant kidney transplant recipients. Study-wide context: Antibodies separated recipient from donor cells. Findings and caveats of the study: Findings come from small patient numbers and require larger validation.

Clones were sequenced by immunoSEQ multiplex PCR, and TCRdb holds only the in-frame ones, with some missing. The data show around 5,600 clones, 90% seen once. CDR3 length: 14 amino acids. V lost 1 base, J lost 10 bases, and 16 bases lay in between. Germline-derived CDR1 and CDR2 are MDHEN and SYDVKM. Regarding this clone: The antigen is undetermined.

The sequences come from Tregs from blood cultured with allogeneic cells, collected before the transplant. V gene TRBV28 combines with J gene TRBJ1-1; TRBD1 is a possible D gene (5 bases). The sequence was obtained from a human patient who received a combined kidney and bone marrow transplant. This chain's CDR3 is CASSLSGRGLRAFF. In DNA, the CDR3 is TGTGCCAGCAGTTTATCAGGGCGGGGATTACGAGCTTTCTTT.